A selection of T cell receptor beta chains follows, all from one sample in a study of blood T cell repertoires in COVID-19. The repertoire was sequenced with immunoSEQ multiplex PCR; TCRdb's copy has only in-frame clones and lacks some. The table has roughly 150,000 clones, 80% to 95% seen once. Input material: peripheral blood. The receptors shown here come from a woman aged 60-70 years with COVID-19, enrolled during active disease. The CDR3 runs from the conserved cysteine through the conserved F or W. The D gene is left open where the match is weak. Size tells how often a clone was seen (once, few, many) or the class of an expanded clone, and some rows leave it out.

clone size | J gene | CDR3 length | V gene | D gene | CDR3 protein | CDR3 DNA
- | TRBJ1-3 | 15 | TRBV4-1 | - | CASSQDTGRRNTIYF | TGCGCCAGCAGCCAAGACACAGGGCGGCGAAACACCATATATTTT
medium-sized | TRBJ1-3 | 13 | TRBV6-5 | - | CASSYGPRNTIYF | TGTGCCAGCAGTTACGGCCCGCGAAACACCATATATTTT
- | TRBJ1-2 | 15 | TRBV19 | - | CASSIGRGIESGYTF | TGTGCCAGTAGTATAGGAAGGGGCATAGAGTCTGGCTACACCTTC
- | TRBJ1-2 | 13 | TRBV6-1 | - | CASSENSGNSVGF | TGTGCCAGCAGTGAGAACAGTGGTAATTCAGTCGGCTTC
- | TRBJ1-2 | 15 | TRBV7-3 | - | CASSLNGGSDYGYTF | TGTGCCAGCAGCTTAAACGGGGGGAGTGACTATGGCTACACCTTC
- | TRBJ1-6 | 13 | TRBV7-2 | TRBD1 | CASSQGVNSPLHF | TGTGCCAGCAGTCAGGGGGTGAATTCACCCCTCCACTTT
- | TRBJ2-7 | 14 | TRBV6-5 | - | CASCPGGTSYEQYF | TGTGCCAGCTGCCCTGGGGGGACCTCCTACGAGCAGTACTTC
- | TRBJ2-7 | 14 | TRBV2 | - | CASMGQLSSYEQYF | TGTGCCAGCATGGGGCAGCTGAGCTCCTACGAGCAGTACTTC
- | TRBJ1-2 | 14 | TRBV7-2 | - | CASSLVNQNYGYTF | TGTGCCAGCAGCTTAGTAAATCAGAACTATGGCTACACCTTC
- | TRBJ1-2 | 14 | TRBV27 | - | CASRWSLGSYGYTF | TGTGCCAGCAGGTGGTCACTGGGGAGTTATGGCTACACCTTC
- | TRBJ2-5 | 16 | TRBV18 | TRBD1 | CASSPRITGAGETQYF | TGTGCCAGCTCACCACGGATAACAGGGGCAGGGGAGACCCAGTACTTC
- | TRBJ2-2 | 14 | TRBV2 | - | CASRRTVITGELFF | TGTGCCAGCAGGAGGACAGTAATCACCGGGGAGCTGTTTTTT
- | TRBJ1-5 | 17 | TRBV7-8 | TRBD1 | CASSFRTGMTLNQPQHF | TGTGCCAGCAGCTTCAGGACAGGGATGACTCTAAATCAGCCCCAGCATTTT
- | TRBJ1-6 | 13 | TRBV11-3 | - | CASSLDNNSPLHF | TGTGCCAGCAGCTTAGATAATAATTCACCCCTCCACTTT